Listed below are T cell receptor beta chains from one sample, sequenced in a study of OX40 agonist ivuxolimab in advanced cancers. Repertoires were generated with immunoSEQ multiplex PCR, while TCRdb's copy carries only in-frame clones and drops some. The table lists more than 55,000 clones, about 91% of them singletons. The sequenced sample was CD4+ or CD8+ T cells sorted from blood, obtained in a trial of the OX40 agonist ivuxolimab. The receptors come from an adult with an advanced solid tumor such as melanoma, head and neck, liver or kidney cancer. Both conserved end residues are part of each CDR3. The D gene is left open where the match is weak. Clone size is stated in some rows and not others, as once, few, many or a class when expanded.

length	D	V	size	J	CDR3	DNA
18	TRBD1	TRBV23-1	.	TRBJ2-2	CASSQSKGRQGWVGELFF	TGCGCCAGCAGTCAATCTAAGGGGAGACAGGGGTGGGTCGGGGAGCTGTTTTTT
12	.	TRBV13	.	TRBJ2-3	CASSYYTDTQYF	TGTGCCAGCAGCTACTACACAGATACGCAGTATTTT
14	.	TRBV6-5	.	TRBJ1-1	CASSPLTGNTEAFF	TGTGCCAGCAGTCCCTTGACAGGGAACACTGAAGCTTTCTTT
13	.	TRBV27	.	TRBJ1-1	CASSLQGLTEAFF	TGTGCCAGCAGTTTACAGGGATTGACTGAAGCTTTCTTT
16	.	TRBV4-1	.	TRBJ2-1	CASSQVGGGLYNEQFF	TGCGCCAGCAGCCAAGTTGGCGGGGGCCTTTACAATGAGCAGTTCTTC
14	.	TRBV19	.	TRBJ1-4	CASSIPGRNEKLFF	TGTGCCAGTAGTATACCCGGGCGGAATGAAAAACTGTTTTTT
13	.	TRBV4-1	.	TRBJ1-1	CASSQGPGIEAFF	TGCGCCAGCAGCCAAGGACCAGGTATTGAAGCTTTCTTT
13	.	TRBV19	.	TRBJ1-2	CATPGPNFYGYTF	TGTGCCACTCCGGGCCCTAACTTCTATGGCTACACCTTC
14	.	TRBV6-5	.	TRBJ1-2	CASSYEGSNYGYTF	TGTGCCAGCAGTTACGAGGGATCTAACTATGGCTACACCTTC
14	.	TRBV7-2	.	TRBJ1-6	CASSDRTYNSPLHF	TGTGCCAGCAGCGACAGGACCTATAATTCACCCCTCCACTTT
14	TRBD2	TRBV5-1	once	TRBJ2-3	CASSLETSWDTQYF	TGCGCCAGCAGCCTGGAGACTAGCTGGGATACGCAGTATTTT
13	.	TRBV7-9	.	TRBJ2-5	CASSLTVQETQYF	TGTGCCAGCAGCTTAACGGTTCAAGAGACCCAGTACTTC
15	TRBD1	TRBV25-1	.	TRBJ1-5	CASSPGQGFNQPQHF	TGTGCCAGCAGTCCGGGACAGGGGTTCAATCAGCCCCAGCATTTT
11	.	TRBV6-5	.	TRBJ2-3	CASTHTDTQYF	TGTGCCAGCACCCACACAGATACGCAGTATTTT
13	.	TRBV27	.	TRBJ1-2	CASSFGTLGGYTF	TGTGCCAGCAGTTTTGGCACTCTAGGCGGCTACACCTTC
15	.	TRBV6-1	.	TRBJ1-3	CASSEGESSGNTIYF	TGTGCCAGCAGTGAGGGGGAAAGCTCTGGAAACACCATATATTTT
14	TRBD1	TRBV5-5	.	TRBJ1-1	CASSPGTVNTEAFF	TGTGCCAGCAGCCCCGGGACAGTGAACACTGAAGCTTTCTTT
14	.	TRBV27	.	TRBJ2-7	CASSLTGQGGGQYF	TGTGCCAGCAGTTTAACCGGACAGGGCGGGGGGCAGTACTTC
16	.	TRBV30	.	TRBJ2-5	CAWSVFALGFQETQYF	TGTGCCTGGAGTGTATTTGCGTTAGGCTTCCAAGAGACCCAGTACTTC
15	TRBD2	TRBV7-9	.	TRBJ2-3	CASSLVGLVPDTQYF	TGTGCCAGCAGCTTAGTGGGACTAGTGCCAGATACGCAGTATTTT
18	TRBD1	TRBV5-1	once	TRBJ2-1	CASSSGTGPLSSYNEQFF	TGCGCCAGCAGCTCCGGGACAGGGCCCCTAAGCTCCTACAATGAGCAGTTCTTC
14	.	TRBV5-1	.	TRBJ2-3	CASTLGRSTDTQYF	TGCGCCAGCACCTTGGGAAGGAGCACAGATACGCAGTATTTT
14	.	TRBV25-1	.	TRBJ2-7	CASSEAGRAGEQYF	TGTGCCAGCAGTGAAGCGGGACGGGCTGGAGAGCAGTACTTC
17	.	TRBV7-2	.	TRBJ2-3	CASSLGVGGVNTDTQYF	TGTGCCAGCAGCTTAGGGGTCGGAGGGGTCAACACAGATACGCAGTATTTT
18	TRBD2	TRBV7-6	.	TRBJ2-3	CASSLAGETGGGADTQYF	TGTGCCAGCAGCTTAGCGGGCGAAACGGGGGGTGGCGCAGATACGCAGTATTTT
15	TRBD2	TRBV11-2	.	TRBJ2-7	CASSAPGLAPYEQYF	TGTGCCAGCAGCGCCCCGGGACTAGCTCCCTACGAGCAGTACTTC
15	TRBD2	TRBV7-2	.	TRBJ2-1	CASSLTGLAYNEQFF	TGTGCCAGCAGCTTAACCGGACTAGCCTACAATGAGCAGTTCTTC
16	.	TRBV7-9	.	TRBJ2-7	CASSLAAVGGWDEQYF	TGTGCCAGCAGCTTAGCCGCGGTCGGAGGGTGGGACGAGCAGTACTTC
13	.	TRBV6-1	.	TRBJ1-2	CASSDRSGYGYTF	TGTGCCAGCAGTGACAGGTCCGGCTATGGCTACACCTTC
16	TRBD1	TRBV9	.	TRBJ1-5	CASSPETGEGNQPQHF	TGTGCCAGCAGCCCCGAGACAGGGGAGGGCAATCAGCCCCAGCATTTT
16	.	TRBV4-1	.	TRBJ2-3	CASSQAQPGLPDTQYF	TGCGCCAGCAGCCAAGCACAACCGGGACTCCCAGATACGCAGTATTTT
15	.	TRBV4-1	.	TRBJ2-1	CASSQRTSSYNEQFF	TGCGCCAGCAGCCAAAGAACCAGCTCCTACAATGAGCAGTTCTTC
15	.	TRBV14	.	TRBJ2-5	CASSQDLGTQETQYF	TGTGCCAGCAGCCAAGATTTGGGGACTCAAGAGACCCAGTACTTC
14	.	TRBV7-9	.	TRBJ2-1	CASSFRGATYEQFF	TGTGCCAGCAGCTTCCGGGGGGCCACCTATGAGCAGTTCTTC
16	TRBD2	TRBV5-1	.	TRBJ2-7	CASSLSGSHWSYEQYF	TGCGCCAGCAGCTTAAGCGGGAGCCATTGGTCCTACGAGCAGTACTTC
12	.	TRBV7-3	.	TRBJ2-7	CASSLPPYEQYF	TGTGCCAGCAGCCTCCCCCCCTACGAGCAGTACTTC